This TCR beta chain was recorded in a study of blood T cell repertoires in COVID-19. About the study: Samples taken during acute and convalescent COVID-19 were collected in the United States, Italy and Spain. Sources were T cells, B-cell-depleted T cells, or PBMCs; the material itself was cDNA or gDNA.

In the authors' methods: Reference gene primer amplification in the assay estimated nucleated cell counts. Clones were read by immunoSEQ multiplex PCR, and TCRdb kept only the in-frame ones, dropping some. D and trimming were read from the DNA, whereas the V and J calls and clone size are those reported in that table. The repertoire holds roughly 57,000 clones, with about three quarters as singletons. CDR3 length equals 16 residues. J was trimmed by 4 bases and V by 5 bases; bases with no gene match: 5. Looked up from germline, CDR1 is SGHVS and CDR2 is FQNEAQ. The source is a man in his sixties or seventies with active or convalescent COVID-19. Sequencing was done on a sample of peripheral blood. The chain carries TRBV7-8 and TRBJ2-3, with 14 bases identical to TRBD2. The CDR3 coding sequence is TGTGCCAGCAGCGTCCGACTAGCGGGAGGGGCAGATACGCAGTATTTT. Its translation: CASSVRLAGGADTQYF.